The present entry profiles one TCR beta chain with its context. Germline V gene sequence: CDR1 DFQATT, CDR2 SNEGSKA (reference sequence). The CDR3 spans 10 residues. V was cut by 7 bases and J by 6 bases, with 7 bases left in between. This sample stems from a study of blood T cell repertoires in COVID-19. Study as a whole: Whether acute or convalescent, the COVID-19 samples came from the United States, Italy and Spain. The analysed material was cDNA or gDNA that came from T cells, B-cell-depleted T cells, or PBMCs.

Study processing details: From reference gene primer amplification, estimates of nucleated cell counts were derived. Data came from immunoSEQ multiplex PCR; TCRdb stores just in-frame clones and leaves some out. V and J calls and clone size are copied from that table; D and trimming were computed from the DNA. The data contain a few hundred thousand clones, over 80% of them singletons. The chain uses TRBV20-1 and TRBJ2-1, with D hard to call. Sequences were obtained from peripheral blood. This sequence originates from a man aged 25-45 years who had recovered from COVID-19. CDR3 residues: CSGASNEQFF. The CDR3 DNA follows: TGCAGTGGAGCGTCCAATGAGCAGTTCTTC.